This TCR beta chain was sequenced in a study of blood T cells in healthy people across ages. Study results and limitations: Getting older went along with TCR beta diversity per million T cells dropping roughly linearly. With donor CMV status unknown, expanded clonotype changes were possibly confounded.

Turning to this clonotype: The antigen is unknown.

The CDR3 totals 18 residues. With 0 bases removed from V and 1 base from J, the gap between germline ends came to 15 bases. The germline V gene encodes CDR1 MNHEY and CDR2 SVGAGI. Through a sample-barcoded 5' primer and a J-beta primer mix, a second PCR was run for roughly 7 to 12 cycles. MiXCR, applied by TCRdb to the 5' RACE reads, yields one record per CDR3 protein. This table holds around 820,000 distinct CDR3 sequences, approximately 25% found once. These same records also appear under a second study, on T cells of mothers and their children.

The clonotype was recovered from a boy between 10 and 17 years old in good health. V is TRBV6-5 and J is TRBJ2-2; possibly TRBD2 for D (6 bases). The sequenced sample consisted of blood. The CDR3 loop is CASSYSNRAGGNTGELFF. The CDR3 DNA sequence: TGTGCCAGCAGTTACTCGAATAGAGCGGGCGGGAACACCGGGGAGCTGTTTTTT.